The 26 T cell receptor beta chains below were found in one sample sequenced in a study of cytomegalovirus exposure and HLA in healthy donors. With 60 Vbeta and 13 Jbeta primers, the PCR was carried out. Clones were sequenced by immunoSEQ multiplex PCR, and TCRdb holds only the in-frame ones, with some missing. The table has some 160,000 clones, 80% to 90% seen once. The specimen sequenced was PBMCs. The origin of the receptors is a man aged 25-45 years in good health and CMV-seropositive.

The rearrangement links TRBV7-9 to TRBJ1-5; tentative D call: TRBD1 (5 bases). This CDR3 contains 16 residues. Germline CDR1 is SEHNR and CDR2 is FQNEAQ (reference sequence). V lost 4 bases to trimming and J lost 4 bases, with 17 bases between them. Written as DNA, the CDR3 is TGTGCCAGCAGCTCGGGCCCGGAGAAGGGGAATCAGCCCCAGCATTTT. Protein: CASSSGPEKGNQPQHF. The entire variable domain, with the rest obtained from reference TRBV7-9 and TRBJ1-5, is as follows: DTGVSQNPRHKITKRGQNVTFRCDPISEHNRLYWYRQTLGQGPEFLTYFQNEAQLEKSRLLSDRFSAERPKGSFSTLEIQRTEQGDSAMYLCASSSGPEKGNQPQHFGDGTRLSIL.

Points on this clone: One end of the junction does not line up with germline, which may come from a read error. CDR3 coding DNA: TGTTCCAGCAGCCTACTCCGGGTGGCAACTAATGAAAAACTGTTTTTT. Amino acid sequence: CSSSLLRVATNEKLFF. The chain has TRBV7-9 and TRBJ1-4; no firm D call. Germline loops: CDR1 SEHNR, CDR2 FQNEAQ (reference sequence). The CDR3 is made up of 16 amino acids.

This rearrangement joins TRBV10-1 to TRBJ1-2; the match to TRBD1 covers 10 bases. Germline V gene sequence: CDR1 WNHNN, CDR2 SYGVQD (reference sequence). The CDR3 contains 12 residues. J gave up 10 bases and V 6 bases, and 5 bases lay outside the gene matches. The CDR3 loop is CASSSGTGDYTF. CDR3 nucleotides: TGCGCCAGCAGCTCCGGGACAGGGGACTACACCTTC.

The CDR3, as DNA: TGTGCCAGCAGCTTTTTCCCCGCAGGGTACGAGCAGTTCTTC. It encodes CASSFFPAGYEQFF. V is TRBV7-3 and J is TRBJ2-1, with D maybe TRBD1 (5 bases). The V gene's germline CDR1 is SGHTA and CDR2 FQGTGA. The CDR3 runs 14 residues. With 3 bases removed from V and 10 bases from J, the gap between germline ends came to 16 bases.

CDR3: CASSLGTSPNEQYF. In DNA form, the CDR3 reads TGTGCCAGCAGTTTAGGGACTAGCCCCAACGAGCAGTACTTC. This chain connects TRBV27 to TRBJ2-7, with TRBD2 matching 9 bases. CDR3 length equals 14 residues. V was clipped by 2 bases and J by 5 bases; unmatched bases: 4. CDR1 is MNHEY, CDR2 SMNVEV, per germline (reference sequence).

The CDR3 region has the DNA TGCAGCGTTCATGACCTGGGGGGGCGATTTGAAGCTTTCTTT. This gives the protein CSVHDLGGRFEAFF. The chain carries TRBV29-1 and TRBJ1-1, with D perhaps TRBD1 (6 bases). The germline V gene has CDR1 SQVTM and CDR2 ANQGSEA. Trimming shortened V by 5 bases and J by 7 bases, and 20 bases separated the two germline ends. The length of the CDR3 is 14 residues.

The chain links TRBV5-1 to TRBJ2-7; 10 bases align to TRBD2. V was clipped by 4 bases and J by 3 bases; unmatched bases: 7. The CDR3 has 15 residues. From germline, CDR1 is SGHRS and CDR2 YFSETQ. CDR3 DNA: TGCGCCAGCAGCCCTCGGACTAGCGGCAGCTACGAGCAGTACTTC. Translation: CASSPRTSGSYEQYF.

The V gene is TRBV10-2, the J gene TRBJ1-1, with TRBD1 matching over 8 bases. The length of the CDR3 is 13 residues. Trimming at V came to 4 bases and at J to 5 bases, leaving 3 bases not matched to a gene. Per germline, CDR1 WSHSY and CDR2 SAAADI. The CDR3 DNA is TGCGCCAGCAGTGGACAGGGGAGGACTGAAGCTTTCTTT. This translates into CASSGQGRTEAFF.

V usage is TRBV5-4 and J usage is TRBJ2-2, with 8 bases lining up with TRBD2. Trimming cost V 4 bases and J 7 bases; bases outside gene matches: 6. The CDR3 is 14 amino acids. The germline V gene has CDR1 SGHNT and CDR2 YYREEE (reference sequence). In DNA form, the CDR3 reads TGTGCCAGCAGCCCGGGACTAGGGGGCGGGGAGCTGTTTTTT. Its translation is CASSPGLGGGELFF.

This clone was detected a few times. This chain joins TRBV7-9 and TRBJ2-1, with 7 bases that match TRBD1. Germline lookup yields CDR1 SEHNR and CDR2 FQNEAQ (reference sequence). The CDR3 loop spans 16 amino acids. Losses at the gene ends were 5 bases for V and 0 bases for J; bases not matched to a gene: 7. This CDR3 reads CASSPRQGSSYNEQFF. In nucleotides, the CDR3 is TGTGCCAGCAGCCCCCGACAGGGAAGCTCCTACAATGAGCAGTTCTTC. Complete variable domain (other parts from reference TRBV7-9 and TRBJ2-1): DTGVSQNPRHKITKRGQNVTFRCDPISEHNRLYWYRQTLGQGPEFLTYFQNEAQLEKSRLLSDRFSAERPKGSFSTLEIQRTEQGDSAMYLCASSPRQGSSYNEQFFGPGTRLTVL.

This clone was seen only a few times. Other DNA sequences in the same sample also yield this CDR3. V and J are TRBV18 and TRBJ1-1; D gene ambiguous. V shed 2 bases and J shed 0 bases, with 13 bases lying between them. The germline CDR1 and CDR2 sequences are KGHSH and LQKENI. There are 16 residues in the CDR3. The CDR3 DNA reads TGTGCCAGCTCACCATTCGGAGGAGCGGTGAACACTGAAGCTTTCTTT. Translating gives CASSPFGGAVNTEAFF.

CDR3 region: CASSFQGDQETQYF. The CDR3 DNA reads as TGCGCCAGCAGCTTCCAGGGGGACCAAGAGACCCAGTACTTC. The chain employs TRBV5-1 and TRBJ2-5, with 7 bases aligning to TRBD1. V lost 2 bases to trimming and J lost 0 bases; unmatched junction nucleotides: 1. CDR1 is SGHRS, CDR2 YFSETQ, per germline. CDR3 length: 14 residues.

This chain uses TRBV5-8 with TRBJ1-1, with 8 bases aligning to TRBD1. Germline assignment: CDR1 SGHTS and CDR2 YDEGEE. J lost 1 base, V lost 0 bases, and 5 bases had no gene match. The CDR3 has 16 amino acids. This chain's CDR3 is CASSLALGQGNTEAFF. The CDR3 DNA is TGTGCCAGCAGCTTGGCTCTTGGACAGGGGAACACTGAAGCTTTCTTT.

V gene TRBV28 combines with J gene TRBJ2-7; 11 bases fit TRBD2. The V gene's germline CDR1 is MDHEN and CDR2 SYDVKM. After removal of 5 bases from V and 3 bases from J, the junction contained 6 bases not matched to a gene. CDR3 size: 15 residues. The CDR3 sequence: CASSPTSGRIYEQYV. The CDR3 DNA reads TGTGCCAGCAGTCCCACTAGCGGGAGAATCTACGAGCAGTACGTC.

The chain employs TRBV19 and TRBJ2-2; TRBD2 is a possible D gene (5 bases). The V end lost 7 bases, the J end lost 1 base, and 10 bases lay between the germline ends. The CDR3 has 14 amino acids. The germline gives CDR1 LNHDA, CDR2 SQIVND (reference sequence). The CDR3 DNA sequence: TGTGCCAGTATACCGGGGATGAACACCGGGGAGCTGTTTTTT. Translated: CASIPGMNTGELFF.

The chain couples TRBV27 to TRBJ1-1, with 7 bases that match TRBD1. Germline assignment: CDR1 MNHEY and CDR2 SMNVEV (reference sequence). V lost 8 bases to trimming and J lost 3 bases; unmatched junction nucleotides: 6. CDR3 size: 13 residues. CDR3 nucleotides: TGTGCCAGCTCAGACAGGGCGGACACTGAAGCTTTCTTT. Translation: CASSDRADTEAFF.

This sequence joins TRBV5-3 and TRBJ2-7, with 10 bases that match TRBD1. TRBV5-3 is labeled an ORF, and its function is uncertain. This CDR3 has 16 amino acids. J was trimmed by 1 base and V by 1 base; bases with no gene match: 5. The CDR3 region is CARSLTGQGESYEQYV. CDR3 nucleotides: TGTGCCAGAAGCTTGACCGGACAGGGGGAATCCTACGAGCAGTACGTC.

About this clone: The sample carries other DNA sequences with the same CDR3. CDR3 amino acids: CASSQQGYQPQHF. The CDR3, as DNA: TGTGCCAGCTCACAGCAGGGGTATCAGCCCCAGCATTTT. The chain recombines TRBV18 with TRBJ1-5, with a tentative D call TRBD1 (6 bases). V was trimmed by 4 bases and J by 5 bases, leaving 9 bases between them. This CDR3 region has 13 residues. In germline, CDR1 is KGHSH, CDR2 LQKENI.

The chain carries TRBV9 and TRBJ2-1; tentatively, D is TRBD2 (5 bases). The germline CDR1 and CDR2 sequences are SGDLS and YYNGEE. This CDR3 comprises 12 residues. The V and J ends lost 4 bases and 13 bases respectively, with 15 bases between them. Here the CDR3 reads CASSPEGSHQFF. The CDR3 DNA reads TGTGCCAGCAGCCCAGAGGGATCACACCAGTTCTTC.

This chain links TRBV9 with TRBJ1-1; D is undetermined. Germline-derived CDR1 and CDR2 are SGDLS and YYNGEE. This CDR3 is 13 amino acids long. V lost 3 bases to trimming and J lost 3 bases, with 9 bases between them. CDR3 protein: CASSDSLYTEAFF. The CDR3 DNA is TGTGCCAGCAGCGACAGTCTTTACACTGAAGCTTTCTTT.

The chain combines TRBV18 with TRBJ1-2; TRBD1 aligns across 8 bases. The CDR3 has 15 amino acids. With V trimmed by 4 bases and J by 1 base, 5 bases remained unmatched. Germline values: CDR1 KGHSH, CDR2 LQKENI. The CDR3 is CASSLAGGDNYGYTF. CDR3 DNA sequence: TGTGCCAGCTCACTAGCAGGGGGCGATAACTATGGCTACACCTTC. Supplemented by reference TRBV18 and TRBJ1-2, the full variable domain reads NAGVMQNPRHLVRRRGQEARLRCSPMKGHSHVYWYRQLPEEGLKFMVYLQKENIIDESGMPKERFSAEFPKEGPSILRIQQVVRGDSAAYFCASSLAGGDNYGYTFGSGTRLTVV.

CDR3 nucleotides: TGTGCCAGCAGTCAGACTAGCGGGGATACCTACGAGCAGTACTTC. The encoded protein is CASSQTSGDTYEQYF. The chain carries TRBV6-5 and TRBJ2-7; 11 bases line up with TRBD2. The CDR3 has 15 residues. V lost 5 bases, J lost 2 bases, and 5 bases stayed unmatched. From germline, CDR1 is MNHEY and CDR2 SVGAGI.

The chain uses TRBV9 and TRBJ2-3, with TRBD2 as a possible D gene (6 bases). Per the germline V gene, CDR1 is SGDLS and CDR2 is YYNGEE. The CDR3 is 16 amino acids. Trimming stripped 5 bases from V and 4 bases from J, with 20 bases between. Written as DNA, the CDR3 is TGTGCCAGCAGTGTGACTAGTTTGTTGGAGGCAGATACGCAGTATTTT. This gives the protein CASSVTSLLEADTQYF.

The rearrangement joins TRBV28 to TRBJ1-1; D not certain. CDR3 length equals 14 residues. V lost 6 bases, J lost 1 base, and 12 bases lay in between. Germline values: CDR1 MDHEN, CDR2 SYDVKM. The CDR3 DNA reads as TGTGCCAGCAGAGGTCGAACGGGGAACACTGAAGCTTTCTTT. It is translated as CASRGRTGNTEAFF.

V and J are TRBV18 and TRBJ2-7; TRBD2 matches at 9 bases. Trimming took 6 bases from V and 6 from J; bases not matched to a gene: 9. The CDR3 runs 14 residues. Per germline, CDR1 KGHSH and CDR2 LQKENI. CDR3 amino acids: CASSGSSGRGEQYF. The CDR3 DNA reads TGTGCCAGCTCTGGAAGTAGCGGGAGAGGCGAGCAGTACTTC.

V and J are TRBV10-3 and TRBJ2-3; tentatively, D is TRBD2 (5 bases). Germline V lookup: CDR1 ENHRY, CDR2 SYGVKD. This CDR3 contains 15 residues. V lost 4 bases and J 0 bases, leaving 11 bases between the germline ends. The CDR3 DNA sequence: TGTGCCATCAGTGTAGGCGGGCCAAGCACAGATACGCAGTATTTT. It codes for CAISVGGPSTDTQYF.